These 15 T cell receptor beta chains came from one sample sequenced in a study of a mutant IDH1 vaccine in newly diagnosed glioma. These TCRs' antigens remain unknown. Generated by immunoSEQ multiplex PCR, the TCRdb table keeps only in-frame clones and is missing some. This sample has 50,000 to 70,000 clones; 60% to 75% occur once, and the top ten carry 4.7%. Time point reported: week 35, safety follow-up. Vaccination comprised doses that each held 300 ug of mutant IDH1 20-mer peptide, plus topical imiquimod. This sample comprised PBMCs, obtained from a glioma patient whose treatment included an IDH1 peptide vaccine. The receptor set was obtained from a man over 45 with glioma.

Comment on this clone: The sample carries other DNA sequences with the same CDR3. The V call is TRBV5-1, the J call TRBJ2-7; 7 positions match TRBD1. V shed 4 bases, J shed 7 bases, and the junction held 5 bases outside the gene matches. Germline CDR1 is SGHRS and CDR2 is YFSETQ. The CDR3 runs 12 residues. CDR3 DNA: TGCGCCAGCAGCCCGCAGGGGGTGGAGCAGTACTTC. Translating gives CASSPQGVEQYF.

This CDR3 reads CSVAAGTELEPQHF. The DNA of the CDR3 is TGCAGCGTTGCCGCCGGGACAGAACTTGAACCCCAGCATTTT. The V gene is TRBV29-1, the J gene TRBJ1-5; 7 bases agree with TRBD1. The V gene's germline CDR1 is SQVTM and CDR2 ANQGSEA. The CDR3 has 14 amino acids. V lost 4 bases to trimming and J lost 10 bases; unmatched junction nucleotides: 13.

This clone has only a few counts. The chain uses TRBV30 and TRBJ1-4; TRBD1 might be the D (5 bases). The germline CDR1 and CDR2 sequences are GTSNPN and SVGIG (reference sequence). Trimming pared 4 bases from V and 2 bases from J, leaving 8 bases between. CDR3 length: 13 amino acids. The CDR3 protein is CAWKDNTNEKLFF. CDR3 bases: TGTGCCTGGAAGGACAATACTAATGAAAAACTGTTTTTT.

A single count supports this clone. The rearrangement links TRBV30 to TRBJ1-2; D gene uncertain. Trimming left V 0 bases short and J 1 base short, with 12 bases between. The CDR3 runs 15 residues. Germline V CDR1 and CDR2: GTSNPN, SVGIG (reference sequence). CDR3 sequence: CAWSVAAGRNYGYTF. DNA of the CDR3: TGTGCCTGGAGTGTCGCCGCCGGGCGTAACTATGGCTACACCTTC.

The chain employs TRBV19 and TRBJ1-5; D remains ambiguous. The CDR3 loop spans 15 amino acids. V gave up 6 bases and J gave up 3 bases, with 15 bases separating them. The germline V gene has CDR1 LNHDA and CDR2 SQIVND (reference sequence). The DNA of the CDR3 is TGTGCCAGTAGCCCCCTGGGCGGTTTCAATCAGCCCCAGCATTTT. Its protein is CASSPLGGFNQPQHF.

The rearrangement links TRBV2 to TRBJ2-2; D possibly corresponds to TRBD2 (6 bases). CDR1 and CDR2 (germline): SNHLY, FYNNEI. The CDR3 spans 14 residues. The V end lost 6 bases, the J end lost 5 bases, and 13 bases lay between the germline ends. CDR3 residues: CASRSGVDTGELFF. The CDR3 DNA follows: TGTGCCAGCAGATCGGGGGTGGATACCGGGGAGCTGTTTTTT.

The chain couples TRBV10-3 to TRBJ2-7; D may be TRBD2 (5 bases). Germline CDR1 and CDR2: ENHRY and SYGVKD. CDR3 length: 13 residues. With 3 bases removed from V and 5 bases from J, the gap between germline ends came to 11 bases. Here the CDR3 reads CAISEYSGDEQYF. In DNA, the CDR3 is TGTGCCATCAGTGAATACAGCGGAGACGAGCAGTACTTC.

This chain uses TRBV5-1 with TRBJ1-1; D not certain. From germline, CDR1 is SGHRS and CDR2 YFSETQ. CDR3 length: 14 amino acids. V was pared by 3 bases and J by 3 bases, with 12 bases between. DNA for the CDR3: TGCGCCAGCAGCTCCACGGACCGGTACACTGAAGCTTTCTTT. Translating gives CASSSTDRYTEAFF.

This clone was counted a few times. The chain uses TRBV25-1 and TRBJ1-2; D may be TRBD1 (5 bases). V lost 5 bases and J 7 bases, leaving 11 bases between the germline ends. This CDR3 has 12 residues. The germline V gene has CDR1 MGHDK and CDR2 SYGVNS. CDR3 in amino acids: CASSKGNGGYTF. CDR3 sequence (DNA): TGTGCCAGCAGTAAGGGGAATGGTGGCTACACCTTC.

The CDR3 is CASSSNRGLSNQPQHF. In DNA form, the CDR3 reads TGTGCCAGCAGTTCCAACAGGGGGCTAAGCAATCAGCCCCAGCATTTT. The rearrangement uses TRBV28 and TRBJ1-5; TRBD1 aligns across 9 bases. From germline, CDR1 is MDHEN and CDR2 SYDVKM. V lost 4 bases, J lost 1 base, and 5 bases stayed unmatched. The CDR3 sequence is 16 residues long.

The J gene is TRBJ2-6, the V gene TRBV10-3; TRBD2 agrees at 13 bases. This CDR3 contains 18 residues. Per germline, CDR1 ENHRY and CDR2 SYGVKD. With V trimmed by 5 bases and J by 4 bases, 8 bases remained unmatched. Here the CDR3 DNA reads TGTGCCATCAGTTCCGGGACTAGCGGGGTCGGGGGGGCCAACGTCCTGACTTTC. Translated, it gives CAISSGTSGVGGANVLTF.

This clone was counted ten times or more. The rearrangement links TRBV16 to TRBJ2-7; no definite D call. The germline V gene encodes CDR1 KGHSY and CDR2 FQNENV. V lost 4 bases and J 3 bases, leaving 4 bases between the germline ends. This CDR3 comprises 11 residues. Written as DNA, the CDR3 is TGTGCCAGCAGCCCTAACTACGAGCAGTACTTC. Translation gives CASSPNYEQYF.

This chain uses TRBV27 with TRBJ2-7, with D possibly being TRBD1 (5 bases). V dropped 3 bases and J dropped 1 base, with 19 bases sitting between them. CDR1 and CDR2 (germline): MNHEY, SMNVEV (reference sequence). CDR3 length: 17 residues. The CDR3 DNA reads TGTGCCAGCAGTTTTAGTGGTGAACAGGCCTTATCCTACGAGCAGTACTTC. This translates into CASSFSGEQALSYEQYF.

V and J are TRBV7-8 and TRBJ2-5; no clear D. CDR1 is SGHVS and CDR2 is FQNEAQ in the germline V gene. CDR3 length equals 15 residues. The V and J ends lost 1 base and 2 bases respectively, with 11 bases between them. The CDR3, as DNA: TGTGCCAGCAGCTTAGATTCTCGAACTCAAGAGACCCAGTACTTC. Translation: CASSLDSRTQETQYF.

The CDR3 sequence is CASSLAGGYTF. Here the CDR3 DNA reads TGTGCCAGCAGCTTAGCCGGAGGCTACACCTTC. The gene calls are TRBV7-9 and TRBJ1-2; no firm D call. Germline V gives CDR1 SEHNR, CDR2 FQNEAQ (reference sequence). The V gene lost 0 bases and the J gene lost 8 bases, with 4 bases spanning the gap. The CDR3 contains 11 residues.